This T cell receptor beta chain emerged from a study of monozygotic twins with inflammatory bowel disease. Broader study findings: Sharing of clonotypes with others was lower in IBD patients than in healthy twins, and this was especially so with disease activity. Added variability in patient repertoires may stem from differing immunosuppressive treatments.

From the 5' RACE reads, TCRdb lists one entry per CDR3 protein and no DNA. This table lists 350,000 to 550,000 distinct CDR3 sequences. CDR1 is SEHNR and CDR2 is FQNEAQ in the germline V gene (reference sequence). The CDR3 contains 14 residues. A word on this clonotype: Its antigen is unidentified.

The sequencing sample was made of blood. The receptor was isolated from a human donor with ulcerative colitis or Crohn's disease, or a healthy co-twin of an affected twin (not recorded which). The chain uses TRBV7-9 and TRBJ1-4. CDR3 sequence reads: CASSAPGRGEKLFF.